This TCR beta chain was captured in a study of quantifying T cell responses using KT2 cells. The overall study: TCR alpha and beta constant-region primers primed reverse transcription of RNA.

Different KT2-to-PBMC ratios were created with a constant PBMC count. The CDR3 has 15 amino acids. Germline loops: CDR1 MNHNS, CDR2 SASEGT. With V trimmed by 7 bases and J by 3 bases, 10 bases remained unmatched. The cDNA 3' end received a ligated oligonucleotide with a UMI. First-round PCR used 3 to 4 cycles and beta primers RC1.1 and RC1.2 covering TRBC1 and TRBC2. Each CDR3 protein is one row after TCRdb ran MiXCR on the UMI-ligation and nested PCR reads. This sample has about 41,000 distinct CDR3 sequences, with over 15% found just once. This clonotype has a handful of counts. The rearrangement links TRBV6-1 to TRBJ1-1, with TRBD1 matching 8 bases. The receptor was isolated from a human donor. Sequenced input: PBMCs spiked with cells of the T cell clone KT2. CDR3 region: CASILPRTGHTEAFF. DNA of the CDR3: TGTGCCAGCATATTACCTAGGACAGGGCACACTGAAGCTTTCTTT.